These T cell receptor beta chains were read from a single sample in a study of T cells in Graves' hyperthyroidism and ophthalmopathy. TCRdb redid the calling of the multiplex PCR reads with MiXCR, one entry per CDR3 protein. The table includes around 35,000 distinct CDR3 sequences, roughly half detected once. Input material: blood. The receptor set was obtained from a woman aged 40 to 49 with Graves' ophthalmopathy. CDR3s include the opening cysteine and the closing phenylalanine or tryptophan. The D gene is left open where the match is weak. The listing skips clone size in some rows; elsewhere it reads once, few, many or a size class.

>TRBV7-6|TRBD2|TRBJ2-7|many
TGTGCCAGCAGCTTAGCGGCGGGAGCTGTTTCGGGTGAGCAGTACTTC
CASSLAAGAVSGEQYF
>TRBV30|TRBD1|TRBJ2-3|-
TGTGCCGGTGGACACAGGGGAGCAGATACGCAGTGTTTT
CAGGHRGADTQCF
>TRBV6-2/TRBV6-3|-|TRBJ2-7|many
TGTGCCAGCCGGGACCCAACGGACGAGCAGTACTTC
CASRDPTDEQYF
>TRBV6-2/TRBV6-3|TRBD1|TRBJ1-1|many
TGTGCCAGCAGCATCGGACAGGGGTCGGAAGCTTTCTTT
CASSIGQGSEAFF
>TRBV7-6|-|TRBJ2-5|-
TGTGCCAGCAGCTTATTCGGGGAGACCCAGTACTTC
CASSLFGETQYF
>TRBV29-1|TRBD1|TRBJ1-2|medium-sized
TGCAGCGTTGAATACCGGACAGGGGCCGCTAACTATGGCTACACCTTC
CSVEYRTGAANYGYTF
>TRBV12-3/TRBV12-4|-|TRBJ1-3|many
TGTGCCAGCAGTGCAACAGGGACGGGCGGAAACACCATATATTTT
CASSATGTGGNTIYF
>TRBV12-3/TRBV12-4|TRBD1|TRBJ1-1|many
TGTGCCAGCAAGTGGACAGGGGGCACCACTGAAGCTTTCTTT
CASKWTGGTTEAFF
>TRBV10-2|TRBD1|TRBJ2-2|many
TGCGCCAGTGTTACAGGGGGTATAGGAGGGGGAGCAGACACCGGGGAGCTGTTTTTT
CASVTGGIGGGADTGELFF
>TRBV20-1|-|TRBJ2-3|many
TGCAGTGTTATGGACTTCACAGATACGCAGTATTTT
CSVMDFTDTQYF
>TRBV7-2|TRBD1|TRBJ2-1|-
TGTGCCAGCACCCAATTCGACAGGGGTCGGCCCTACAATGAGCAGTTCTTC
CASTQFDRGRPYNEQFF
>TRBV27|TRBD1|TRBJ1-1|many
TGTGCCAGCAGAGGGACAGGCAACACTGAAGCTTTCTTT
CASRGTGNTEAFF
>TRBV27|TRBD2|TRBJ2-3|many
TGTGCCAGCAGTTTATCTAGCCTAGCGGGAGATACGCAGTATTTT
CASSLSSLAGDTQYF
>TRBV7-2|TRBD2|TRBJ2-2|many
TGTGCCAGCAGACTAGCGGGAGGGGCCGGGGAGCTGTTTTTT
CASRLAGGAGELFF
>TRBV5-5|TRBD1|TRBJ2-1|many
TGTGCCAGCAGCTGGGGACAGGGATACAATGAGCAGTTCTTC
CASSWGQGYNEQFF
>TRBV5-1|-|TRBJ1-2|-
TGCGCCAGCAGTTCAAGCAACGTCTATGGCTATACCTTC
CASSSSNVYGYTF
>TRBV5-6|-|TRBJ1-2|many
TGTGCCAGCAGCTTTGTCCAGGGAAGCTATGGCTACACCTTC
CASSFVQGSYGYTF
>TRBV19|TRBD1|TRBJ2-5|-
TGTGCCAGCCCCTCCGGGACAGGGGGCGTCATAAAGACCCAGTACTTC
CASPSGTGGVIKTQYF
>TRBV7-9|TRBD1|TRBJ2-1|-
TGTGCCGGCGGACAGGGTAGCGATGAGCAGTTCTTC
CAGGQGSDEQFF
>TRBV12-3/TRBV12-4|TRBD1|TRBJ1-4|many
TGTGCCAGCACCCCGGGACAGGGGGCCTATGAAAAACTGTTTTTT
CASTPGQGAYEKLFF
>TRBV2|TRBD1|TRBJ1-1|-
TGTGCCAGCTCACCAAGGGACAGGGGGGGGGTAGAAGCTTTCTTT
CASSPRDRGGVEAFF
>TRBV5-8|-|TRBJ2-7|many
TGTGCCAGCAGCTTGGGTGGGGGGTTTCGGGCCTACGAGCAGTACTTC
CASSLGGGFRAYEQYF
>TRBV12-3/TRBV12-4|-|TRBJ1-5|many
TGTGCCAGCAGTTTCTGGAATCAGCCCCAGCATTTT
CASSFWNQPQHF
>TRBV10-3|-|TRBJ2-5|many
TGTGCCATCAGCCCCGGGACCTCCCAAGAGACCCAGTACTTC
CAISPGTSQETQYF
>TRBV13|-|TRBJ2-2|-
TGTGCCAGCAGCTTAGAGGGGGTAGACGGGGAGCTGTTTTTT
CASSLEGVDGELFF
>TRBV28|-|TRBJ1-1|many
TGTGCCAGCAGTTTGAGGACCGACCTCGGAGGAACTGAAGCTTTCTTT
CASSLRTDLGGTEAFF
>TRBV19|TRBD1|TRBJ2-7|-
TGTGCCAGCCCCTCCGGGACAGGTAGCTACGAGCAGTACTTC
CASPSGTGSYEQYF
>TRBV7-2|TRBD2|TRBJ2-3|-
TGTGCCAGCAGCCCGATAGCGGGAGATGTCACAGATACGCAGTATTTT
CASSPIAGDVTDTQYF
>TRBV7-7|-|TRBJ2-1|-
TGTGCTAGAGCGATAAGCAGCTCCTACAATGAGCAGTTCTTC
CARAISSSYNEQFF
>TRBV7-2|-|TRBJ2-7|many
TGTGCCAGCAGTCCTGCCGCGGGGCGCGGGTCCTACGAGCAGTACTTC
CASSPAAGRGSYEQYF
>TRBV11-2|-|TRBJ2-5|many
TGTGCCAGCAGCTTAGCCTGGTGGACTAATATGTACTTC
CASSLAWWTNMYF
>TRBV5-5|-|TRBJ1-6|many
TGTGCCAGCAGCTTGGACGGGAACCTTGATTCACCCCTCCACTTT
CASSLDGNLDSPLHF
>TRBV5-1|TRBD2|TRBJ2-7|-
TGCGCCAGCAGCCCCGGACTAGTTGGCGAGCAGTACTTC
CASSPGLVGEQYF
>TRBV5-5|-|TRBJ1-6|-
TGTGCCAGCAGCTTGGACAGGCCGGTGCTTTCACCCCTCCACTTT
CASSLDRPVLSPLHF
>TRBV24-1|-|TRBJ2-3|medium-sized
TGTGCCACCAGTGATTCCAGAAGCACAGATACGCAGTATTTT
CATSDSRSTDTQYF
>TRBV2|-|TRBJ1-5|-
TGTGCCAGCAGTTCGGGACTGGGGAACAGCAATCAGCCCCAGCATTTT
CASSSGLGNSNQPQHF
>TRBV6-5|-|TRBJ2-7|many
TGTGCCAGCAGTTACTCGAGTCAGGACGCCTACGAGCAGTACTTC
CASSYSSQDAYEQYF
>TRBV5-6|-|TRBJ2-7|-
TGTGCCAGCAGCTTGAATGCGGCGAAGTGGGGGGTTTACGAGCAGTACTTC
CASSLNAAKWGVYEQYF
>TRBV20-1|-|TRBJ2-5|-
TGCAGTGCTAGGCCCGACCAAGAGACCCAGTACTTC
CSARPDQETQYF
>TRBV13|-|TRBJ2-7|-
TGTGCCAGCAGCTTTGGGCCCCGACTCTACGAGCAGTACTTC
CASSFGPRLYEQYF
>TRBV19|-|TRBJ1-1|-
TGTGCCAGTACCAGGGTCGGCACTGAAGCTTTCTTT
CASTRVGTEAFF
>TRBV19|-|TRBJ2-5|many
TGTGCCAGTACCCAGGGGGGGGCAGGGACGGAGACCCAGTACTTC
CASTQGGAGTETQYF
>TRBV7-2|TRBD1|TRBJ2-2|many
TGTGCCAGCAGCAGGGACAGGAACACCGGGGAGCTGTTTTTT
CASSRDRNTGELFF
>TRBV30|TRBD1|TRBJ1-1|-
TGTGCCTTTGACAGGGGGCGGCTAGTCGACACTGAAGCTTTCTTT
CAFDRGRLVDTEAFF
>TRBV20-1|-|TRBJ2-5|-
TGCAGTGCTAAGGGCCAAGAGACCCAGTACTTC
CSAKGQETQYF
>TRBV7-7|-|TRBJ2-1|-
TGTGCTAGCAGCTTAGCACCAGGGATGCCAGATACGCAGTTCTTC
CASSLAPGMPDTQFF
>TRBV19|TRBD1|TRBJ1-5|-
TGTGCCAGTGCCAGGACAGGGAGTAGCAATCAGCCCCAGCATTTT
CASARTGSSNQPQHF
>TRBV4-1|TRBD1|TRBJ1-6|many
TGCGCCAGCAGCCAAGCTAGGGGGCAGAATTCACCCCTCCACTTT
CASSQARGQNSPLHF
>TRBV5-1|-|TRBJ2-3|many
TGCGCCAGCAGCTTGGACAGGGGCACAGATACGCAGTATTTT
CASSLDRGTDTQYF